This T cell receptor (beta chain) comes out of a study of sequential checkpoint blockade in melanoma. Losses at the gene ends were 6 bases for V and 5 bases for J; bases not matched to a gene: 6. Germline V gene sequence: CDR1 MNHEY, CDR2 SVGAGI. The CDR3 has 14 amino acids. Treatment specified: randomized to nivolumab then ipilimumab (arm A) or the reverse (arm B). DNA-damaging chemotherapy had not been given to any patient beforehand. Live CD3+CD8+ CD19− CD56− cells were sorted from PBMCs. Clones were read by immunoSEQ multiplex PCR, and TCRdb kept only the in-frame ones, dropping some. This sample has about 26,000 clones, with roughly four fifths found just once.

The sample here was CD8+ T cells sorted from blood (inferred from file names), taken from a patient given nivolumab and ipilimumab in sequence. The chain has TRBV6-5 and TRBJ1-5; 8 nucleotides line up with TRBD1. The source is a human donor with melanoma. The DNA for the CDR3 is TGTGCCAGCAGAGCTAACAGGGGGGATCAGCCCCAGCATTTT. This encodes CASRANRGDQPQHF.